Following are 23 T cell receptor beta chains from one sample sequenced in a study of long-term antiretroviral therapy in people with HIV. Investigators performed immunoSEQ version v3.0 at survey level. TCRdb keeps only in-frame clones here, not all; method: immunoSEQ multiplex PCR. Here the sample spans over 25,000 clones, roughly nine tenths being singletons. The source material was unsorted PBMCs, sampled 1.1 years after starting antiretroviral therapy. The receptors stem from a man between 18 and 29 years old with HIV.

This chain links TRBV19 with TRBJ1-1; D ambiguous. The CDR3 has 11 amino acids. Germline V lookup: CDR1 LNHDA, CDR2 SQIVND (reference sequence). Deletions cut 6 bases from V and 10 bases from J, with 12 bases between. Here the CDR3 DNA reads TGTGCCAGTAGGGGAGGCCTCTTAGCTTTCTTT. This translates into CASRGGLLAFF.

The rearrangement links TRBV29-1 to TRBJ1-6; D is ambiguous. With 7 bases removed from V and 6 bases from J, the gap between germline ends came to 13 bases. The germline CDR1 and CDR2 sequences are SQVTM and ANQGSEA. This CDR3 spans 13 amino acids. The DNA for the CDR3 is TGCAGCGCTAGTGAGGGAGCTAATTCACCCCTCCACTTT. This translates into CSASEGANSPLHF.

CDR3 coding DNA: TGTGCCAGCCGATTCCTGGACGTCGCGAACACCGGGGAGCTGTTTTTT. Translation gives CASRFLDVANTGELFF. The rearrangement links TRBV28 to TRBJ2-2; D gene uncertain. The germline V and J ends were trimmed by 8 bases and 0 bases, with 16 bases remaining between them. This CDR3 has 16 amino acids. Germline V gene data show CDR1 as MDHEN and CDR2 as SYDVKM.

The chain is built from TRBV28 and TRBJ2-2, with D possibly being TRBD1 or TRBD2 (7 bases each). Trimming removed 7 bases at V and 4 bases at J, with 22 bases between. Germline CDR1 and CDR2: MDHEN and SYDVKM. The CDR3 is 17 amino acids. The CDR3, as DNA: TGTGCCAGCACCTCAGGGGGGGCAGGGCGCGGCACCGGGGAGCTGTTTTTT. Its translation is CASTSGGAGRGTGELFF.

This chain joins TRBV19 and TRBJ1-5; D is uncertain. Germline CDR1 is LNHDA and CDR2 is SQIVND (reference sequence). V lost 3 bases and J 7 bases, leaving 10 bases between the germline ends. The CDR3 length is 13 residues. CDR3 amino acids: CASSISPGQPQHF. The CDR3 nucleotides read TGTGCCAGTAGTATTTCCCCCGGACAGCCCCAGCATTTT.

V and J are TRBV11-2 and TRBJ2-6; D unclear. There are 19 residues in the CDR3. V was cut by 2 bases and J by 0 bases, with 17 bases left in between. CDR1 is SGHAT and CDR2 is FQNNGV in the germline V gene. The DNA for the CDR3 is TGTGCCAGCAGCTTAATTTATCGGACGGAGAGCTCTGGGGCCAACGTCCTGACTTTC. Translating it yields CASSLIYRTESSGANVLTF.

The V and J genes are TRBV6-1 and TRBJ2-3, with TRBD2 identical over 7 bases. The germline V gene has CDR1 MNHNS and CDR2 SASEGT. J was trimmed by 1 base and V by 7 bases; bases with no gene match: 5. CDR3 length: 14 residues. The CDR3 region has the DNA TGTGCCAGCACGATGGCGGGGGGCACAGATACGCAGTATTTT. Translated, it gives CASTMAGGTDTQYF.

The chain links TRBV4-1 to TRBJ2-7, with 7 positions matching TRBD1. This CDR3 region has 15 residues. With V trimmed by 3 bases and J by 3 bases, 8 bases remained unmatched. Germline loops: CDR1 MGHRA, CDR2 YSYEKL. The CDR3 bases are TGCGCCAGCAGCCATCTCCCGGGACAGAACTACGAGCAGTACTTC. Translating it yields CASSHLPGQNYEQYF.

V and J are TRBV30 and TRBJ2-1; 9 nucleotides line up with TRBD2. Trimming at V came to 0 bases and at J to 9 bases, leaving 9 bases not matched to a gene. CDR3 length: 15 residues. Germline V CDR1 and CDR2: GTSNPN, SVGIG (reference sequence). The DNA for the CDR3 is TGTGCCTGGAGTGTGCGGACTAGCGCCCGGGGTGAGCAGTTCTTC. Encoded protein: CAWSVRTSARGEQFF.

The chain links TRBV30 to TRBJ2-5; 9 nucleotides match TRBD2. The CDR3 is 13 residues long. The V and J ends lost 5 bases and 4 bases, in that order; junction bases with no gene match: 5. Germline loops: CDR1 GTSNPN, CDR2 SVGIG (reference sequence). The CDR3 region is CAWGGLARETQYF. Written as DNA, the CDR3 is TGTGCCTGGGGCGGACTAGCGAGAGAGACCCAGTACTTC.

The chain joins TRBV11-2 to TRBJ2-5; 9 bases line up with TRBD2. Germline CDR1 reads SGHAT; CDR2 reads FQNNGV. This CDR3 has 17 residues. V was clipped by 1 base and J by 5 bases; unmatched bases: 11. The CDR3 protein is CASSLGPSGGPRETQYF. Here the CDR3 DNA reads TGTGCCAGCAGCTTAGGACCCAGCGGGGGGCCACGGGAGACCCAGTACTTC.

This sequence joins TRBV5-1 and TRBJ1-6; 7 bases agree with TRBD1. The CDR3 contains 16 residues. CDR1 is SGHRS and CDR2 is YFSETQ in the germline V gene. Trimming took 4 bases from V and 8 from J; bases not matched to a gene: 12. CDR3 region: CASSPQGPQRDSPLHF. CDR3 DNA: TGCGCCAGCAGCCCACAGGGGCCCCAAAGGGATTCACCCCTCCACTTT.

The V call is TRBV7-2, the J call TRBJ1-5; D is uncertain. CDR3 size: 14 residues. Germline V gene data show CDR1 as SGHTA and CDR2 as FQGNSA. Between the trimmed V and J ends, which lost 1 base and 5 bases, there was a span of 9 bases. The CDR3 DNA reads TGTGCCAGCAGCTTAGTTAAAGCGGATCAGCCCCAGCATTTT. Translation gives CASSLVKADQPQHF.

V and J are TRBV30 and TRBJ2-7; 12 nucleotides agree with TRBD2. Germline values: CDR1 GTSNPN, CDR2 SVGIG (reference sequence). There are 15 residues in the CDR3. V lost 0 bases to trimming and J lost 6 bases; unmatched junction nucleotides: 6. In nucleotides, the CDR3 is TGTGCCTGGAGTGTACTGACTAGCGGGAGCGGCGAGCAGTACTTC. It specifies CAWSVLTSGSGEQYF.

This chain uses TRBV5-1 with TRBJ2-3, with 7 positions matching TRBD2. The CDR3 covers 15 residues. The germline V gene encodes CDR1 SGHRS and CDR2 YFSETQ. The ends lost 1 base at V and 4 bases at J; junction bases unmatched: 6. CDR3: CASSLRGRGADTQYF. The CDR3, as DNA: TGCGCCAGCAGCTTGCGCGGGAGAGGGGCAGATACGCAGTATTTT.

This chain connects TRBV29-1 to TRBJ2-2; D gene ambiguous. With 0 bases removed from V and 7 bases from J, the gap between germline ends came to 15 bases. This CDR3 contains 15 residues. Per the germline V gene, CDR1 is SQVTM and CDR2 is ANQGSEA. Here the CDR3 DNA reads TGCAGCGTTGAAGACCCAGTCCAGCGTGGCGGGGAGCTGTTTTTT. This sequence encodes CSVEDPVQRGGELFF.

The rearrangement uses TRBV9 and TRBJ2-1; possible D gene TRBD1, 5 bases. V was shortened by 1 base and J by 3 bases, with 14 bases between the two germline ends. The germline V gene encodes CDR1 SGDLS and CDR2 YYNGEE. CDR3 length: 16 residues. CDR3 amino acids: CASSVKDKGYYNEQFF. CDR3 DNA sequence: TGTGCCAGCAGCGTAAAAGATAAGGGGTACTACAATGAGCAGTTCTTC.

The chain is built from TRBV11-3 and TRBJ2-6; D not certain. Trimming cost V 4 bases and J 0 bases, with 7 bases left between them. This CDR3 has 15 amino acids. Germline assignment: CDR1 SGHNT and CDR2 YENEEA. Here the CDR3 reads CASSSYTSGANVLTF. The CDR3 nucleotides read TGTGCCAGCAGCTCCTACACCTCTGGGGCCAACGTCCTGACTTTC.

This sequence joins TRBV14 and TRBJ1-2; D uncertain. This CDR3 is built from 15 residues. V was clipped by 4 bases and J by 0 bases, with 12 bases between them. Per germline, CDR1 SGHDN and CDR2 FVKESK. The CDR3 sequence: CASSPQRVPNYGYTF. CDR3 DNA sequence: TGTGCCAGCAGCCCCCAGCGGGTACCTAACTATGGCTACACCTTC. Supplemented by reference TRBV14 and TRBJ1-2, the full variable domain reads EAGVTQFPSHSVIEKGQTVTLRCDPISGHDNLYWYRRVMGKEIKFLLHFVKESKQDESGMPNNRFLAERTGGTYSTLKVQPAELEDSGVYFCASSPQRVPNYGYTFGSGTRLTVV.

The rearrangement uses TRBV7-6 and TRBJ2-1; D remains unclear. Looked up from germline, CDR1 is SGHVS and CDR2 is FNYEAQ. The V end was cut by 1 base, the J end by 8 bases, with 9 bases between. The CDR3 covers 13 residues. The CDR3 here is CASSLGAADEQFF. CDR3 nucleotide sequence: TGTGCCAGCAGCTTAGGGGCCGCCGATGAGCAGTTCTTC.

The rearrangement joins TRBV6-4 to TRBJ2-1; D gene unclear. There are 15 residues in the CDR3. The V and J ends lost 2 bases and 4 bases respectively, with 12 bases between them. The germline V gene has CDR1 MRHNA and CDR2 SNTAGT. The CDR3 DNA reads as TGTGCCAGCAGTGACAACTCCGAGAGGTACAATGAGCAGTTCTTC. Translating it yields CASSDNSERYNEQFF.

CDR3 sequence (DNA): TGTGCCAGCTCACCAAACGTCCCCACCGCTCCGGCGCCCCTCCACTTT. Its translation is CASSPNVPTAPAPLHF. The V call is TRBV18, the J call TRBJ1-6; D is unclear. The CDR3 is 16 residues long. Trimming cost V 2 bases and J 13 bases, with 21 bases left between them. In germline, CDR1 is KGHSH, CDR2 LQKENI.

CDR3 in amino acids: CASKKQGGIYGYTF. The CDR3 nucleotides read TGTGCCAGCAAGAAACAAGGGGGCATCTATGGCTACACCTTC. This chain links TRBV6-1 with TRBJ1-2; TRBD1 agrees at 7 bases. Losses at the gene ends were 7 bases for V and 4 bases for J; bases not matched to a gene: 9. CDR1 and CDR2 from the germline V gene are MNHNS and SASEGT. The CDR3 spans 14 residues.